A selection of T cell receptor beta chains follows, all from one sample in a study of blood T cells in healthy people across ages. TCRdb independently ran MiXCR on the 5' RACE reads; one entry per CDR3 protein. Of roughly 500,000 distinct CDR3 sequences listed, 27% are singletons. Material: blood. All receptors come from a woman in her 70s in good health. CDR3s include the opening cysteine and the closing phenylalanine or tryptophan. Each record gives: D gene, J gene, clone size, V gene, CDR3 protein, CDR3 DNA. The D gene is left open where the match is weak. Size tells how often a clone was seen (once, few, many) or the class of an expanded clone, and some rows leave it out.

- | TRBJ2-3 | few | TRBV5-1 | CASMTLGGPTDTQYF | TGCGCCAGCATGACGCTCGGGGGACCCACAGATACGCAGTATTTT
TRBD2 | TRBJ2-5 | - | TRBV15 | CATSRGLAGQETQYF | TGTGCCACCAGCAGAGGGTTAGCGGGGCAAGAGACCCAGTACTTC
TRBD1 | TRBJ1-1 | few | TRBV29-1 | CSARQGGAEAFF | TGCAGCGCTAGACAGGGCGGGGCTGAAGCTTTCTTT
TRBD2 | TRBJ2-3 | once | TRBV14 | CASSHPIAGPTDTQYF | TGTGCCAGCAGCCACCCAATAGCGGGACCCACAGATACGCAGTATTTT
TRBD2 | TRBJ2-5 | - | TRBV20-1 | CSARTSGGLGTQYF | TGCAGTGCTCGGACTAGCGGGGGCTTGGGGACCCAGTACTTC
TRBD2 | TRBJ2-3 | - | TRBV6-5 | CASLPAGGTQYF | TGTGCCAGCCTCCCCGCGGGGGGTACGCAGTATTTT
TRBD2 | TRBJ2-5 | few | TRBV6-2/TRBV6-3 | CASRTRQGGTSGGQETQYF | TGTGCCAGCAGAACCCGCCAAGGGGGGACTAGCGGGGGACAAGAGACCCAGTACTTC
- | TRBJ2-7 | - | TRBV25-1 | CASSEFGAAYEQYF | TGTGCCAGCAGTGAATTTGGAGCCGCCTACGAGCAGTACTTC
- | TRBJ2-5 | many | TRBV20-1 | CSAHGGFGETQYF | TGCAGTGCCCACGGTGGGTTTGGAGAGACCCAGTACTTC
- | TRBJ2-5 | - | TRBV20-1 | CSARDPGQGGQETQYF | TGCAGTGCTAGGGACCCCGGACAGGGAGGGCAAGAGACCCAGTACTTC
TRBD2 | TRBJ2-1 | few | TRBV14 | CASSQELGGYDEQFF | TGTGCCAGCAGCCAAGAATTGGGAGGGTACGATGAGCAGTTCTTC
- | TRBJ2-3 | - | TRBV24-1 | CATSDSVTDTQYF | TGTGCCACCAGCGATTCGGTCACAGATACGCAGTATTTT
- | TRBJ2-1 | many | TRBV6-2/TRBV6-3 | CASSPRHEVAYNEQFF | TGTGCCAGCAGTCCCCGACACGAGGTCGCCTACAATGAGCAGTTCTTC
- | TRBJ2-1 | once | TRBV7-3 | CASSPSLSSYNEQFF | TGTGCCAGCAGCCCCTCTCTAAGCTCCTACAATGAGCAGTTCTTC
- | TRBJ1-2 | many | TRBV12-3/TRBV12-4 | CASSARRSVYGYTF | TGTGCCAGCAGTGCACGGCGCTCCGTCTATGGCTACACCTTC
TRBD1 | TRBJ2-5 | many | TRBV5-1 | CASSPGTEQETQYF | TGCGCCAGCAGCCCTGGGACAGAGCAAGAGACCCAGTACTTC
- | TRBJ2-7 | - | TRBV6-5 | CASRRGVYEQYF | TGTGCCAGCAGGCGAGGGGTCTACGAGCAGTACTTC
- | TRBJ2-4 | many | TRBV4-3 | CASSQDPDSKKNIQYF | TGCGCCAGCAGCCAAGATCCGGACTCCAAAAAAAACATTCAGTACTTC